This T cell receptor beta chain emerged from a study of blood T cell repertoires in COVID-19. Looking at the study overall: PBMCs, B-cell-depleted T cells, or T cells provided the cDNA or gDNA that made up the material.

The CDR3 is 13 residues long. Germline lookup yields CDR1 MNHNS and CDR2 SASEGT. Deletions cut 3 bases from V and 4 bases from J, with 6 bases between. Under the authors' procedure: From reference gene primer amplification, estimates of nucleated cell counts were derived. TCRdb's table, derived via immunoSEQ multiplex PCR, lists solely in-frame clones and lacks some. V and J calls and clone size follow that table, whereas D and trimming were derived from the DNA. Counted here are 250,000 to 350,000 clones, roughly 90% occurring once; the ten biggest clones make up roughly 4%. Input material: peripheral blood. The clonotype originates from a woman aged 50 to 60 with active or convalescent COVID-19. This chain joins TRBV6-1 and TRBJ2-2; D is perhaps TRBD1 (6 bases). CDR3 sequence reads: CASSDRGTGELFF. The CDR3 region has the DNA TGTGCCAGCAGTGACAGGGGCACCGGGGAGCTGTTTTTT.